These 27 T cell receptor beta chains were sequenced from one sample in a study of CD8 T cells in ankylosing spondylitis. Findings and limits, study-wide: Blood of patients with ankylosing spondylitis appeared to be characterized by a TCR beta motif of several highly homologous variants.

TCRdb recomputed calls from the 5' RACE reads with MiXCR, one row per CDR3 protein. Of approximately 550,000 distinct CDR3 sequences listed, 10% to 15% are singletons. No antigen has been identified for these receptors. The material sequenced was blood, either unsorted or a sorted T cell fraction (not recorded which). These receptors all come from a male donor with ankylosing spondylitis.

The chain joins TRBV5-1 to TRBJ1-1, with D perhaps TRBD1 (5 bases). Germline V lookup: CDR1 SGHRS, CDR2 YFSETQ. The CDR3 has 16 amino acids. Trimming shortened V by 2 bases and J by 4 bases, and 18 bases separated the two germline ends. Here the CDR3 reads CASSFDQKTVTTEAFF. CDR3 nucleotides: TGCGCCAGCAGCTTTGACCAAAAGACAGTAACCACTGAAGCTTTCTTT.

The chain links TRBV2 to TRBJ1-6; D may be TRBD1 (6 bases). The CDR3 length is 16 residues. Germline lookup yields CDR1 SNHLY and CDR2 FYNNEI. V dropped 6 bases and J dropped 7 bases, with 19 bases sitting between them. For the CDR3, the DNA is TGTGCCAGCAGCCCCGGGAGGGGGAAATTGAATTCACCCCTCCACTTT. It yields the protein CASSPGRGKLNSPLHF.

At least ten counts were recorded for this clonotype. This sequence joins TRBV29-1 and TRBJ1-1; TRBD1 is a possible D gene (5 bases). Germline V gene sequence: CDR1 SQVTM, CDR2 ANQGSEA. The CDR3 has 12 amino acids. For the CDR3, the DNA is TGCAGGGTGGTGGGGGAGGGCACTGAAGCTTTCTTT. This encodes CRVVGEGTEAFF.

CDR3 loop: CASKERGATYNEQFF. Here the CDR3 DNA reads TGTGCCAGCAAGGAAAGGGGGGCTACCTACAATGAGCAGTTCTTC. The chain carries TRBV6-1 and TRBJ2-1; either TRBD1 or TRBD2 may fit D (6 bases each). Trimming removed 7 bases from V and 2 bases from J, with 15 bases in between. CDR3 size: 15 residues. Looked up from germline, CDR1 is MNHNS and CDR2 is SASEGT.

The V gene is TRBV28, the J gene TRBJ2-7, with 7 bases that match TRBD2. The length of the CDR3 is 13 residues. CDR1 is MDHEN, CDR2 SYDVKM, per germline. The V and J ends lost 7 bases and 12 bases, in that order; junction bases with no gene match: 15. CDR3 DNA: TGTGCCAGCATGGGATCCCGCTGGCGGGAGAGGTACGTC. This encodes CASMGSRWRERYV.

This chain links TRBV7-8 with TRBJ2-3, with D possibly TRBD1 on 6 matching bases. The CDR3 covers 16 residues. V lost 4 bases and J 2 bases, leaving 16 bases between the germline ends. Per germline, CDR1 SGHVS and CDR2 FQNEAQ. The CDR3 coding sequence is TGTGCCAGCAGCTCCTTACAGGGTCCGGCCACAGATACGCAGTATTTT. This codes for CASSSLQGPATDTQYF.

The chain has TRBV2 and TRBJ2-3, with no clear D. CDR1 SNHLY and CDR2 FYNNEI come from the germline V gene. V was pared by 6 bases and J by 0 bases, with 13 bases between. The CDR3 is 15 amino acids. The CDR3 region is CASSVSRPSTDTQYF. The CDR3 DNA follows: TGTGCCAGCAGCGTTAGTCGGCCGAGCACAGATACGCAGTATTTT.

This clonotype has at least ten counts. The chain recombines TRBV5-1 with TRBJ2-3; TRBD2 aligns across 11 bases. CDR1 SGHRS and CDR2 YFSETQ come from the germline V gene. With 1 base clipped from V and 4 bases from J, the junction kept 2 bases outside the gene matches. The CDR3 is made up of 15 amino acids. CDR3 coding DNA: TGCGCCAGCAGCTTGACTAGCGGGAGCGCAGATACGCAGTATTTT. This codes for CASSLTSGSADTQYF.

V and J are TRBV6-1 and TRBJ1-5; 9 bases align to TRBD1. V lost 6 bases to trimming and J lost 5 bases; unmatched junction nucleotides: 8. CDR3 length equals 15 residues. Germline values: CDR1 MNHNS, CDR2 SASEGT. The CDR3 region is CASRAGTGWDQPQHF. For the CDR3, the DNA is TGTGCCAGCAGGGCCGGGACAGGGTGGGATCAGCCCCAGCATTTT.

The sample holds a few counts of this clonotype. The J gene is TRBJ2-7, the V gene TRBV20-1; 9 nucleotides line up with TRBD2. The CDR3 consists of 14 residues. CDR1 DFQATT and CDR2 SNEGSKA come from the germline V gene (reference sequence). V lost 3 bases, J lost 6 bases, and 9 bases stayed unmatched. The CDR3 spells CSARRLAGSSEQYF. DNA for the CDR3: TGCAGTGCTAGGAGGCTAGCGGGATCCAGCGAGCAGTACTTC.

The chain is built from TRBV7-7 and TRBJ2-7; 7 positions agree with TRBD1. The V gene's germline CDR1 is SSHAT and CDR2 FNYEAQ (reference sequence). This CDR3 is built from 14 residues. V dropped 1 base and J dropped 6; count of bases not matched to a gene: 6. Here the CDR3 reads CASSLEAGQVEQYF. CDR3 DNA: TGTGCCAGCAGCTTAGAGGCTGGACAGGTCGAGCAGTACTTC. Together with reference TRBV7-7 and TRBJ2-7, the CDR3 gives the full variable domain: GAGVSQSPRYKVTKRGQDVTLRCDPISSHATLYWYQQALGQGPEFLTYFNYEAQPDKSGLPSDRFSAERPEGSISTLTIQRTEQRDSAMYRCASSLEAGQVEQYFGPGTRLTVT.

The gene calls are TRBV7-9 and TRBJ2-7; maybe TRBD1 (6 bases). The CDR3 contains 14 residues. The germline CDR1 and CDR2 sequences are SEHNR and FQNEAQ (reference sequence). Trimming stripped 2 bases from V and 5 bases from J, with 13 bases between. The CDR3 region has the DNA TGTGCCAGCAGCTTATTGGGACAACCCGACGAGCAGTACTTC. Translating gives CASSLLGQPDEQYF.

The gene calls are TRBV25-1 and TRBJ2-5; 11 positions agree with TRBD2. The CDR3 is 16 amino acids. Germline V gene sequence: CDR1 MGHDK, CDR2 SYGVNS. V dropped 5 bases and J dropped 3; count of bases not matched to a gene: 8. CDR3 DNA sequence: TGTGCCAGCAGTTTGGGGGGGACTAGCGGAAAAGAGACCCAGTACTTC. Its protein product is CASSLGGTSGKETQYF.

The chain uses TRBV7-8 and TRBJ2-1; D is perhaps TRBD2 (6 bases). CDR1 is SGHVS and CDR2 is FQNEAQ in the germline V gene. Between the trimmed V and J ends, which lost 0 bases and 8 bases, there was a span of 11 bases. This CDR3 region has 14 residues. The CDR3: CASSLAPGGDEQFF. In nucleotides, the CDR3 is TGTGCCAGCAGCTTAGCGCCCGGGGGAGATGAGCAGTTCTTC.

This chain links TRBV10-3 with TRBJ2-2; the match to TRBD1 covers 12 bases. Trimming cost V 10 bases and J 8 bases; bases outside gene matches: 8. Germline CDR1 reads ENHRY; CDR2 reads SYGVKD. This CDR3 region has 14 residues. CDR3 DNA sequence: TGTGCCACCTCGGGACAGGGGGCGTCGGGGGAGCTGTTTTTT. This sequence encodes CATSGQGASGELFF.

There are a few counts of this clonotype. The chain has TRBV29-1 and TRBJ1-1; 10 positions match TRBD1. The length of the CDR3 is 13 residues. With V trimmed by 5 bases and J by 3 bases, 3 bases remained unmatched. Germline V gene lookup returns CDR1 SQVTM and CDR2 ANQGSEA. The CDR3 here is CSVSTGGHTEAFF. CDR3 sequence (DNA): TGCAGCGTTTCGACAGGGGGCCACACTGAAGCTTTCTTT.

The chain joins TRBV5-6 to TRBJ2-1; no definite D call. The CDR3 is 14 residues long. Trimming stripped 0 bases from V and 10 bases from J, with 14 bases between. CDR1 and CDR2 (germline): SGHDT, YYEEEE. CDR3 protein: CASSLARRPLEQFF. The CDR3 DNA reads TGTGCCAGCAGCTTGGCCCGACGACCGCTCGAGCAGTTCTTC.

The V gene is TRBV25-1, the J gene TRBJ1-4, with 8 bases aligning to TRBD1. The CDR3 has 15 amino acids. Germline lookup yields CDR1 MGHDK and CDR2 SYGVNS. V was pared by 1 base and J by 7 bases, with 5 bases of the junction left unmatched. The CDR3 nucleotides are TGTGCCAGCAGTGAATCCTCCGGACAGGGTGAAAAACTGTTTTTT. It encodes CASSESSGQGEKLFF.

Many counts were recorded for this clonotype. The V and J genes are TRBV5-1 and TRBJ1-1; no clear D. The CDR3 runs to 14 residues. V gave up 6 bases and J gave up 2 bases, with 14 bases separating them. Per germline, CDR1 SGHRS and CDR2 YFSETQ. This CDR3 is CASTEVVGNTEAFF. The CDR3 DNA reads as TGCGCCAGCACCGAGGTGGTGGGCAACACTGAAGCTTTCTTT.

The chain employs TRBV10-3 and TRBJ2-1; D is unclear. V lost 4 bases to trimming and J lost 3 bases, with 31 bases between them. Germline assignment: CDR1 ENHRY and CDR2 SYGVKD. The CDR3 sequence is 21 residues long. The CDR3 protein is CAISGKKPPGSKSSGYNEQFF. CDR3 coding DNA: TGTGCCATCAGTGGAAAAAAACCCCCAGGTTCCAAATCCTCCGGCTACAATGAGCAGTTCTTC.

This clonotype was seen a handful of times. V and J are TRBV29-1 and TRBJ1-1; D not certain. Germline CDR1 SQVTM, CDR2 ANQGSEA. Trimming left V 5 bases short and J 2 bases short, with 15 bases between. The CDR3 runs 14 residues. This CDR3 is CSVSRTSTNTEAFF. Here the CDR3 DNA reads TGCAGCGTTTCCAGGACGTCTACCAACACTGAAGCTTTCTTT. Combining the CDR3 with reference TRBV29-1 and TRBJ1-1 gives the whole variable domain SAVISQKPSRDICQRGTSLTIQCQVDSQVTMMFWYRQQPGQSLTLIATANQGSEATYESGFVIDKFPISRPNLTFSTLTVSNMSPEDSSIYLCSVSRTSTNTEAFFGQGTRLTVV.

This clonotype was observed many times. The V gene is TRBV5-1, the J gene TRBJ1-3; TRBD1 matches at 7 bases. Trimming at V came to 4 bases and at J to 0 bases, leaving 7 bases not matched to a gene. Looked up from germline, CDR1 is SGHRS and CDR2 is YFSETQ. The CDR3 is 16 amino acids. The CDR3: CASSLGQPSSGNTIYF. The CDR3 nucleotides read TGCGCCAGCAGCCTGGGACAGCCAAGCTCTGGAAACACCATATATTTT.

This clonotype has a handful of counts. This chain connects TRBV20-1 to TRBJ2-7; tentatively, D is TRBD2 (6 bases). This CDR3 is built from 12 residues. Germline V CDR1 and CDR2: DFQATT, SNEGSKA (reference sequence). Trimming cost V 3 bases and J 6 bases, with 12 bases left between them. The CDR3 DNA is TGCAGTGCTAGCGGGGGTGCAGGCGAGCAGTACTTC. Translation gives CSASGGAGEQYF.

The V gene is TRBV7-7, the J gene TRBJ2-1, with 9 bases fitting TRBD2. J was trimmed by 9 bases and V by 5 bases; bases with no gene match: 8. This CDR3 contains 14 residues. Germline CDR1 SSHAT, CDR2 FNYEAQ (reference sequence). In nucleotides, the CDR3 is TGTGCCAGCAGCCCTCGGCGGGAGGGAGCTGAGCAGTTCTTC. Translated, it gives CASSPRREGAEQFF. The full variable domain, completed using reference TRBV7-7 and TRBJ2-1, is GAGVSQSPRYKVTKRGQDVTLRCDPISSHATLYWYQQALGQGPEFLTYFNYEAQPDKSGLPSDRFSAERPEGSISTLTIQRTEQRDSAMYRCASSPRREGAEQFFGPGTRLTVL.

The chain combines TRBV5-6 with TRBJ1-1; maybe TRBD1 (5 bases). Germline V gene data show CDR1 as SGHDT and CDR2 as YYEEEE. The CDR3 runs to 11 residues. V shed 4 bases and J shed 12 bases, with 13 bases lying between them. In DNA, the CDR3 is TGTGCCAGCAGCCTGGGACCGGGGACTTTCTTT. Its protein is CASSLGPGTFF.

The chain uses TRBV20-1 and TRBJ2-3, with 10 bases aligning to TRBD2. Trimming took 2 bases from V and 6 from J; bases not matched to a gene: 11. The length of the CDR3 is 16 residues. Germline CDR1 DFQATT, CDR2 SNEGSKA (reference sequence). The CDR3, as DNA: TGCAGTGCTAGATCCGCCGGGACTAGCGCTCCCGATACGCAGTATTTT. Its protein is CSARSAGTSAPDTQYF.

The chain recombines TRBV4-1 with TRBJ1-6, with TRBD1 as a possible D gene (5 bases). The V gene's germline CDR1 is MGHRA and CDR2 YSYEKL. The CDR3 is made up of 14 amino acids. The ends were cut back, 0 bases at V and 13 bases at J, with 13 bases in the middle. CDR3 residues: CASSQDTPRDPLHF. The CDR3 DNA sequence: TGCGCCAGCAGCCAAGATACGCCGAGGGACCCCCTCCACTTT.